Each of the 12 T cell receptor beta chains below was sequenced from the same sample in a study of blood T cell repertoires in COVID-19 (TCRdb year 2020). Library preparation employed the immunoSEQ multiplex PCR assay. TCRdb's version of the immuneACCESS table is confined to in-frame rearrangements and falls short of the full clone set. An unresolved V gene accounts for under half of the shortfall where checked; the remainder is of unknown origin. The sample data list about 150,000 clones, and around 88% of these were observed just once. The ten most abundant clones make up approximately 19% of the sample. Sequencing was performed on peripheral blood. The receptors here all came from a woman between 70 and 85 years old who had recovered from COVID-19.

The chain has TRBV5-4 and TRBJ2-3, with D perhaps TRBD2 (6 bases). The CDR3 contains 15 residues. Germline V CDR1 and CDR2: SGHNT, YYREEE (reference sequence). V lost 4 bases and J lost 4, with 16 bases in between. In DNA form, the CDR3 reads TGTGCCAGCAGCCCCCGACTAGTGGTGGCAGATACGCAGTATTTT. Its protein is CASSPRLVVADTQYF.

This chain links TRBV10-2 with TRBJ2-1, with a possible D match to TRBD2 (6 bases). The V and J ends lost 2 bases and 12 bases respectively, with 11 bases between them. The CDR3 is made up of 12 amino acids. The V gene's germline CDR1 is WSHSY and CDR2 SAAADI. CDR3 sequence: CASSEVLGGQFF. In DNA form, the CDR3 reads TGCGCCAGCAGTGAGGTTCTCGGGGGGCAGTTCTTC.

The CDR3 spells CASSLAGGRSEQFF. The CDR3 DNA follows: TGTGCCAGCAGCTTAGCGGGGGGACGGAGTGAGCAGTTCTTC. The chain carries TRBV7-2 and TRBJ2-1; possibly TRBD2 for D (6 bases). The CDR3 is made up of 14 amino acids. Looked up from germline, CDR1 is SGHTA and CDR2 is FQGNSA. The ends were cut back, 0 bases at V and 9 bases at J, with 12 bases in the middle.

J is TRBJ1-2 and V is TRBV5-6, with D possibly TRBD1 on 6 matching bases. V was shortened by 2 bases and J by 4 bases, with 15 bases between the two germline ends. This CDR3 is built from 15 residues. The germline V gene encodes CDR1 SGHDT and CDR2 YYEEEE. This CDR3 is CASSLSPTGGYGYTF. The CDR3 nucleotides are TGTGCCAGCAGCTTAAGCCCGACAGGAGGCTATGGCTACACCTTC. The full variable domain, with the rest looked up from reference TRBV5-6 and TRBJ1-2, is DAGVTQSPTHLIKTRGQQVTLRCSPKSGHDTVSWYQQALGQGPQFIFQYYEEEERQRGNFPDRFSGHQFPNYSSELNVNALLLGDSALYLCASSLSPTGGYGYTFGSGTRLTVV.

The CDR3 region is CSVEDWGNSGANTGELFF. DNA for the CDR3: TGCAGCGTTGAAGATTGGGGCAATAGCGGGGCGAACACCGGGGAGCTGTTTTTT. This rearrangement joins TRBV29-1 to TRBJ2-2; TRBD2 aligns across 8 bases. V gave up 0 bases and J gave up 0 bases; unmatched junction bases: 9. CDR1 and CDR2 from the germline V gene are SQVTM and ANQGSEA. The CDR3 runs to 18 residues.

The chain joins TRBV5-1 to TRBJ2-3, with TRBD2 matching 7 bases. Germline V gene data show CDR1 as SGHRS and CDR2 as YFSETQ. CDR3 length: 15 amino acids. Trimming at V came to 5 bases and at J to 4 bases, leaving 10 bases not matched to a gene. CDR3 protein: CASREGAGFADTQYF. The DNA for the CDR3 is TGCGCCAGCAGGGAGGGAGCGGGATTTGCAGATACGCAGTATTTT.

The V call is TRBV19, the J call TRBJ1-1; the match to TRBD1 covers 10 bases. The CDR3 sequence is 15 residues long. The V and J ends lost 3 bases and 3 bases, in that order; junction bases with no gene match: 4. CDR1 and CDR2 (germline): LNHDA, SQIVND (reference sequence). The DNA for the CDR3 is TGTGCCAGTAGTATGCGGACAGGGGGATACACTGAAGCTTTCTTT. This encodes CASSMRTGGYTEAFF.

The chain couples TRBV7-2 to TRBJ2-7; TRBD1 might be the D (5 bases). The CDR3 has 14 residues. Trimming stripped 5 bases from V and 4 bases from J, with 15 bases between. From germline, CDR1 is SGHTA and CDR2 FQGNSA. CDR3 in DNA: TGTGCCAGCAGCCCGAACCAGGGAAGGTACGAGCAGTACTTC. This encodes CASSPNQGRYEQYF.

This sequence joins TRBV5-4 and TRBJ2-1; D is possibly TRBD2 (6 bases). The germline CDR1 and CDR2 sequences are SGHNT and YYREEE (reference sequence). The V end lost 4 bases, the J end lost 4 bases, and 18 bases lay between the germline ends. CDR3 length: 16 residues. Here the CDR3 DNA reads TGTGCCAGCAGCCTACCGGGACTCACAATTTACAATGAGCAGTTCTTC. Protein: CASSLPGLTIYNEQFF.

V is TRBV19 and J is TRBJ2-6, with D possibly matching TRBD1 (6 bases). Trimming took off 1 base at V and 1 base at J, with 8 bases between the two ends. The germline gives CDR1 LNHDA, CDR2 SQIVND (reference sequence). The length of the CDR3 is 16 residues. For the CDR3, the DNA is TGTGCCAGTAGTATAGTGGGGGCATCTGGGGCCAACGTCCTGACTTTC. Translating gives CASSIVGASGANVLTF.

DNA of the CDR3: TGTGCCAGTAGTATCGCTCTGACAGGGACCTACAATGAGCAGTTCTTC. Translation: CASSIALTGTYNEQFF. The genes are TRBV19 and TRBJ2-1, with 7 bases aligning to TRBD1. CDR3 size: 16 residues. Germline assignment: CDR1 LNHDA and CDR2 SQIVND (reference sequence). Trimming cost V 3 bases and J 2 bases; bases outside gene matches: 7. The complete variable domain, with remaining parts taken from reference TRBV19 and TRBJ2-1, reads DGGITQSPKYLFRKEGQNVTLSCEQNLNHDAMYWYRQDPGQGLRLIYYSQIVNDFQKGDIAEGYSVSREKKESFPLTVTSAQKNPTAFYLCASSIALTGTYNEQFFGPGTRLTVL.

This clone was picked up a small number of times. The chain has TRBV9 and TRBJ2-7; D might be TRBD2 (5 bases). Germline CDR1 is SGDLS and CDR2 is YYNGEE. The CDR3 totals 13 residues. V was shortened by 0 bases and J by 4 bases, with 8 bases between the two germline ends. CDR3 coding DNA: TGTGCCAGCAGCGTAGCTAGAGGGTACGAGCAGTACTTC. Its protein is CASSVARGYEQYF. Using reference TRBV9 and TRBJ2-7 for the parts outside the CDR3, the full variable domain is DSGVTQTPKHLITATGQRVTLRCSPRSGDLSVYWYQQSLDQGLQFLIQYYNGEERAKGNILERFSAQQFPDLHSELNLSSLELGDSALYFCASSVARGYEQYFGPGTRLTVT.